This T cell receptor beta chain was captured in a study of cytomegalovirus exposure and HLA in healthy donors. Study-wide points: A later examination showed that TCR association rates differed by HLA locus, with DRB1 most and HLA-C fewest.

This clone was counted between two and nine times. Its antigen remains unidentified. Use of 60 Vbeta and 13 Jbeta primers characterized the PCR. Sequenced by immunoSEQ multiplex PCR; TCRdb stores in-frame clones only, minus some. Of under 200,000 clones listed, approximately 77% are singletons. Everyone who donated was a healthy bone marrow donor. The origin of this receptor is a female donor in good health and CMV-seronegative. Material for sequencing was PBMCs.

The CDR3 coding sequence is TGTGCCTGGAGTGGCTCGGGGGATGGCTACACCTTC. The encoded protein is CAWSGSGDGYTF. The rearrangement joins TRBV30 to TRBJ1-2, with a tentative D call TRBD1 (5 bases). CDR1 is GTSNPN and CDR2 is SVGIG in the germline V gene (reference sequence). This CDR3 has 12 amino acids. V lost 1 base, J lost 6 bases, and 9 bases lay in between.